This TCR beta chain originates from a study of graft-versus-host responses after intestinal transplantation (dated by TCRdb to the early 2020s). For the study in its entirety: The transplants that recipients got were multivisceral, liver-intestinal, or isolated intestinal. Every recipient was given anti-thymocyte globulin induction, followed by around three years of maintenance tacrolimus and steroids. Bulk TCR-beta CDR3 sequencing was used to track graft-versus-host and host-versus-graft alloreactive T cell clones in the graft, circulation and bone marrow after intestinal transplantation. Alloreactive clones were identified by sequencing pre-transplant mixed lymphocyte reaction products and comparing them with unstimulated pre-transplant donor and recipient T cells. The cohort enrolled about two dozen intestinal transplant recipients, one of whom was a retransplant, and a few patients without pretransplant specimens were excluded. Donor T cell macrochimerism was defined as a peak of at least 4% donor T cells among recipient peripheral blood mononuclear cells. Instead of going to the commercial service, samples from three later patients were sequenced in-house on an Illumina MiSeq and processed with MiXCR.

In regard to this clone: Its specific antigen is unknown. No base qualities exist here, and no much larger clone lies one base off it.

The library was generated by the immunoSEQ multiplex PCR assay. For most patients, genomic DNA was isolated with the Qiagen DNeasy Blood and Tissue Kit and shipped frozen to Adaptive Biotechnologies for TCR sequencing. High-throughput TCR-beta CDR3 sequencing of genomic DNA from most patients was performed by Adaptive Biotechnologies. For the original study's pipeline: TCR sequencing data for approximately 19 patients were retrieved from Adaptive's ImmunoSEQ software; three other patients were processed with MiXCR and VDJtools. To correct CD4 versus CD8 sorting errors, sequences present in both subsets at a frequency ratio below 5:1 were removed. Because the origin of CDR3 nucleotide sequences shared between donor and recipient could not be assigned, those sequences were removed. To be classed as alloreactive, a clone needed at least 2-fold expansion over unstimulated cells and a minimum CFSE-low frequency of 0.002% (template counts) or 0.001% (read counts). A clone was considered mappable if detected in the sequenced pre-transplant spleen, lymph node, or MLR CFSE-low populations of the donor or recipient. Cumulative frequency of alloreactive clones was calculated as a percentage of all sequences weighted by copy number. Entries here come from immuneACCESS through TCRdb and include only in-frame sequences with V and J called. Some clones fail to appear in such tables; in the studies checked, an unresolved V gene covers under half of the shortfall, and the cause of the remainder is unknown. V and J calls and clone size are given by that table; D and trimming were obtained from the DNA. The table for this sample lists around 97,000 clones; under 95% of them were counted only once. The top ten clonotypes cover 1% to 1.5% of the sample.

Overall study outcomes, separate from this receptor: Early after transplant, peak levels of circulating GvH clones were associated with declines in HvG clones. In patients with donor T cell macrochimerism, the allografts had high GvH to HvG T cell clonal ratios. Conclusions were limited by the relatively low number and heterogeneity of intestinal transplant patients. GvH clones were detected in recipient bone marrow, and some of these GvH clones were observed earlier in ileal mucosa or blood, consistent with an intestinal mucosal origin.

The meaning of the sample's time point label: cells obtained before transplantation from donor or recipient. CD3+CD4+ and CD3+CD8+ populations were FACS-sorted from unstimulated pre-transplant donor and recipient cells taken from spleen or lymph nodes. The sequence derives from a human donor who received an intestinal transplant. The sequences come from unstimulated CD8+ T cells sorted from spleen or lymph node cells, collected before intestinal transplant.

The DNA sequence is TGTGCCAGCAGCGCCTTATACGAGCAGTACTTC. It translates as CASSALYEQYF. Recombination joined TRBV7-9 with TRBJ2-7, with the D gene call left open. The CDR3 contains 11 residues, cysteine and phenylalanine counted. Solely the CDR3 DNA is kept, with 33 bases framed from the first base. V is pared back by 5 bases and J by 4 bases, with 6 bases lying between the germline termini. Reading the germline V gene (reference sequence) gives CDR1 SEHNR and CDR2 FQNEAQ. The full variable domain, with segments outside the CDR3 supplied by the reference TRBV7-9 and TRBJ2-7 proteins, appears as DTGVSQNPRHKITKRGQNVTFRCDPISEHNRLYWYRQTLGQGPEFLTYFQNEAQLEKSRLLSDRFSAERPKGSFSTLEIQRTEQGDSAMYLCASSALYEQYFGPGTRLTVT.